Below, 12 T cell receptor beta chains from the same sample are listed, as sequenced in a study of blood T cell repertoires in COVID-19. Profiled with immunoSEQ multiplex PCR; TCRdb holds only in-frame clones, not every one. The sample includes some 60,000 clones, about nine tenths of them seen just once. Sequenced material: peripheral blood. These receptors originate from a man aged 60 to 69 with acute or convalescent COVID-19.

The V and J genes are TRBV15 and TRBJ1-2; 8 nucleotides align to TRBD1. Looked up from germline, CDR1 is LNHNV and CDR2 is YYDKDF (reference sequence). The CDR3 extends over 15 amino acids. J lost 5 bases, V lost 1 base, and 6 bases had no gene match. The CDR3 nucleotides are TGTGCCACCAGCAGAGTGGACAGGGAGATTTATGGCTACACCTTC. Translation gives CATSRVDREIYGYTF.

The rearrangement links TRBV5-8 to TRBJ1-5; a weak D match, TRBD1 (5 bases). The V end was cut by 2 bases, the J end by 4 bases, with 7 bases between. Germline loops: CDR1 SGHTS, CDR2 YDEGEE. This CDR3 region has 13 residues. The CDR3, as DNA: TGTGCCAGCAGCTTTGGGGGGAATCAGCCCCAGCATTTT. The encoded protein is CASSFGGNQPQHF.

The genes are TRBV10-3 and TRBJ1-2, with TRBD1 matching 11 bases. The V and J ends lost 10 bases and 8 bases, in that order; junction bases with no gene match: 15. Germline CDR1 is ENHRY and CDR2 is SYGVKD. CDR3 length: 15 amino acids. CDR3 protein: CATAFNGQGARGYTF. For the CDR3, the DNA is TGTGCCACCGCTTTCAACGGACAGGGGGCGAGAGGCTACACCTTC.

CDR3 in DNA: TGTGCCAGTAGTACCGAGGGCGCCTCCCTCTACGAGCAGTACTTC. Translated, it gives CASSTEGASLYEQYF. V is TRBV19 and J is TRBJ2-7, with D perhaps matching TRBD2 (5 bases). Germline assignment: CDR1 LNHDA and CDR2 SQIVND (reference sequence). This CDR3 spans 15 amino acids. V lost 4 bases and J lost 3, with 16 bases in between.

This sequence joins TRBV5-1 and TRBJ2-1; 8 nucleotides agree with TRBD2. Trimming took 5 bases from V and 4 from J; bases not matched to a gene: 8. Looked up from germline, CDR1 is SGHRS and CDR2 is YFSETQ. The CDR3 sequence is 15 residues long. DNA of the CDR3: TGCGCCAGCAGTAATAGCGGGATGTCGTACAATGAGCAGTTCTTC. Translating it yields CASSNSGMSYNEQFF.

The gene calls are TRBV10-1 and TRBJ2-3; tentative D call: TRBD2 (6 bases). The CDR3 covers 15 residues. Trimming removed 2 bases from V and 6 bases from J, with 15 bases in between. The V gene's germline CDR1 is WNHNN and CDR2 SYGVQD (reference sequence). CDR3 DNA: TGCGCCAGCAGTGAGGAAACGGGGAGGTTGGATACGCAGTATTTT. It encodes CASSEETGRLDTQYF.

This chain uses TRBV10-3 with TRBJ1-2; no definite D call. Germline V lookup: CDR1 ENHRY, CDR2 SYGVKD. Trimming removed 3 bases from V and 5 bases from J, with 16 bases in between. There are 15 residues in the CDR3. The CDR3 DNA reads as TGTGCCATCAGTGACACAGCCCGAGGAGGGTATGGCTACACCTTC. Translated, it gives CAISDTARGGYGYTF.

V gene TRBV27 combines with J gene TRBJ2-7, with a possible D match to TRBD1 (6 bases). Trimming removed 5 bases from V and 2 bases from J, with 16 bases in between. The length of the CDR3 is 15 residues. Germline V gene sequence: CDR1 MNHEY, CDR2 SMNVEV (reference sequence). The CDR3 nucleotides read TGTGCCAGCAGTCAAACCGGGACACGACCCTACGAGCAGTACTTC. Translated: CASSQTGTRPYEQYF.

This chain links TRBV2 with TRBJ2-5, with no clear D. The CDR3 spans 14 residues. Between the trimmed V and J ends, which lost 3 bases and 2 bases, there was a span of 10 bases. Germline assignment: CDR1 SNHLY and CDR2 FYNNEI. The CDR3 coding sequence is TGTGCCAGCAGTGATAGCATACCGCAAGAGACCCAGTACTTC. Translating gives CASSDSIPQETQYF. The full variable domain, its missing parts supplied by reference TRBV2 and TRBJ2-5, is EPEVTQTPSHQVTQMGQEVILRCVPISNHLYFYWYRQILGQKVEFLVSFYNNEISEKSEIFDDQFSVERPDGSNFTLKIRSTKLEDSAMYFCASSDSIPQETQYFGPGTRLLVL.

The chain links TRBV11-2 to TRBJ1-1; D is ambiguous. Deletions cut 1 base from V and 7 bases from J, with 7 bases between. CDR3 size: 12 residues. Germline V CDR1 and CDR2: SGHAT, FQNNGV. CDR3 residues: CASSLGGVEAFF. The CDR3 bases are TGTGCCAGCAGCTTAGGGGGAGTTGAAGCTTTCTTT. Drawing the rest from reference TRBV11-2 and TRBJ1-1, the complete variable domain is EAGVAQSPRYKIIEKRQSVAFWCNPISGHATLYWYQQILGQGPKLLIQFQNNGVVDDSQLPKDRFSAERLKGVDSTLKIQPAKLEDSAVYLCASSLGGVEAFFGQGTRLTVV.

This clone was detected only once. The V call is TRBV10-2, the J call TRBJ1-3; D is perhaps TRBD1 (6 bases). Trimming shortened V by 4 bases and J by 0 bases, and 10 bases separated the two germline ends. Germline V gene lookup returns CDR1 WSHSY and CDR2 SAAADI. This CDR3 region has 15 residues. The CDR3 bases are TGCGCCAGCAGTGGAGGACAGAGCTCTGGAAACACCATATATTTT. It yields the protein CASSGGQSSGNTIYF.

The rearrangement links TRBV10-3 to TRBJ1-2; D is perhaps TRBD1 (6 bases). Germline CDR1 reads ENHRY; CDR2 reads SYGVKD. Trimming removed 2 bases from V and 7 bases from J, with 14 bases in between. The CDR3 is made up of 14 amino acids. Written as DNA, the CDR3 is TGTGCCATCAGTGAGGTGGGCGGGGGCGGTGGCTACACCTTC. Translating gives CAISEVGGGGGYTF.